This note documents a single T cell receptor (beta chain) sequence. Many counts were recorded for this clonotype. Its antigen is currently not known. Base qualities are not at hand, and no much larger clone is one base apart. The method was 5' RACE. The sample was run on a NextSeq 500. To allow correction of PCR and sequencing errors, the TCR library protocol tagged every TCR cDNA molecule with a unique molecular identifier. As for the authors' bioinformatics: TCR identification, UMI-based error correction and CDR3 extraction were all carried out with Decombinator tools. Expanded TCRs were defined as those above a frequency of 2 per 1,000, corresponding to the top 1% of the tumor frequency distribution. Rényi diversity was computed with the R vegan package after subsampling each repertoire 100 times to 5,000 TCRs. CDR3 similarity networks were built from amino acid triplet string-kernel similarity, with CDR3s being connected when pairwise similarity was above 0.82. The public reads were quality trimmed at Q25 with fastp and then assembled into clones with MiXCR by TCRdb, keeping productive beta chains. Rows merge per CDR3 protein into single entries with the most common DNA and genes. None of the V and J calls come from the authors' own analysis; TCRdb made them. The sample records about 61,000 distinct CDR3 sequences, roughly 6.6% of which are singletons. Together, the top ten hold roughly 14% of the sample.

The sample belongs to a study of spatial heterogeneity in lung cancer (dated by TCRdb to the late 2010s). With respect to the entire study: More beta-chain than alpha-chain transcripts were consistently detected, likely reflecting higher beta-chain transcript abundance. The study quantitatively compared TCR alpha and beta repertoires across multiple tumor regions, matched nontumor lung and blood in non-small cell lung cancer. Nonsynonymous mutation counts, determined by whole-exome sequencing of tumor tissue, were related to TCR repertoire features. At surgery, some 220 tumor regions, 61 to 75 matched nontumor lung samples and fewer than 60 PBMC samples were TCR-sequenced for both alpha and beta chains. In the raw uncorrected reads, each unique combination of TCR and UMI appeared more than ten times on average.

The time point label for this specimen denotes: sample taken at primary tumor resection. Samples were obtained from around 72 patients with early-stage, untreated non-small cell lung cancer from the lung TRACERx cohort. Without any cell sorting, TCR sequencing was performed on whole RNA extracted either from tumor and nontumor lung tissue or from cryopreserved PBMC samples. Only patients with enough RNA available from two or more tumor regions were chosen for TCR sequencing. The paper as a whole reports these results and caveats: Ubiquitous expanded tumor TCRs were detected in blood more often at tumor resection than at routine follow-up. Confirming at a functional level the hypothesis that regional TCRs recognize regional mutations was considered to require additional single-cell paired TCR alpha and beta sequencing.

Unmatched junction bases come to 6, with V trimmed by 7 bases and J by 3 bases. The CDR3 contains 13 residues, cysteine and phenylalanine counted. Here the CDR3 DNA is all that survives: 39 bases in frame from base 1. In the germline V gene (reference sequence), CDR1 corresponds to DFQATT and CDR2 to SNEGSKA. The specimen was PBMCs, collected at surgery. The source of this sequence is a female donor with early-stage non-small cell lung cancer. The rearrangement joined TRBV20-1 to TRBJ2-1, and 7 bases in between align with TRBD1. Here the CDR3 is given as CSVPDRVYNEQFF. The bases are TGCAGTGTACCTGACAGGGTCTACAATGAGCAGTTCTTC.